This TCR beta chain came from a study of shared clonotypes between healthy human individuals. This clone was seen a few times. The same CDR3 is also encoded by other DNA sequences in this sample. Terminally differentiated effector memory CD45RA+ cells were excluded by CCR7 positive selection of CD45RO-negative cells. Libraries were prepared by immunoSEQ multiplex PCR; TCRdb keeps only in-frame clonotypes and omits some of them. The profile shows some 2,100,000 clones, roughly 91% of them singletons. Germline lookup yields CDR1 MNHEY and CDR2 SVGAGI. The CDR3 has 13 residues. The V gene lost 0 bases and the J gene lost 5 bases, with 5 bases spanning the gap.

This chain connects TRBV6-5 to TRBJ2-1, with D perhaps TRBD2 (5 bases). Sequenced sample: naive CD8+ T cells from PBMCs. The TCR originated in a man younger than 35 in good health. Some clones in this sample may be carry-over from other donors' samples. CDR3 in amino acids: CASSYSRDNEQFF. CDR3 DNA sequence: TGTGCCAGCAGTTACTCGAGGGACAATGAGCAGTTCTTC.